These T cell receptor beta chains were read from a single sample in a study of response to subunit inactivated influenza vaccine. TCRdb recomputed calls from the RT-PCR reads with MiXCR, one row per CDR3 protein. The table has around 530,000 distinct CDR3 sequences, 12% seen once. The specimen comprised PBMCs from blood, sampled on the day of vaccination. All receptors come from a man aged 45-65 years who received an inactivated influenza vaccine. CDR3s include the opening cysteine and the closing phenylalanine or tryptophan. The order of the fields is clone size, J gene, D gene, V gene, CDR3 protein, CDR3 DNA. A D gene is named only where the DNA matches it firmly. Size values are once, few and many counts, or a class for expanded clones, and some rows have none.

few,TRBJ2-2,.,TRBV20-1,CSARPRNTGELFF,TGCAGTGCTCGGCCGAGGAACACCGGGGAGCTGTTTTTT
.,TRBJ2-2,TRBD1,TRBV20-1,CSARDGDRGRSTGELFF,TGCAGTGCTAGAGATGGGGACAGGGGGAGGAGCACCGGGGAGCTGTTTTTT
.,TRBJ2-1,.,TRBV7-2,CASSLLREREDEQFF,TGTGCCAGCAGCTTATTACGGGAGAGGGAAGATGAGCAGTTCTTC
few,TRBJ2-7,TRBD2,TRBV20-1,CSASGLAGGHEQYF,TGCAGTGCATCTGGACTAGCGGGAGGCCACGAGCAGTACTTC
.,TRBJ2-1,TRBD2,TRBV20-1,CSARGPTSGRGYNEQFF,TGCAGTGCTAGAGGCCCGACTAGCGGGAGGGGCTACAATGAGCAGTTCTTC
few,TRBJ2-3,TRBD1,TRBV5-1,CASSYGTGAVGDTQYF,TGCGCCAGCAGCTATGGGACAGGGGCGGTTGGAGATACGCAGTATTTT
few,TRBJ1-1,TRBD1,TRBV7-9,CASSPPGGGGTEAFF,TGTGCCAGCAGCCCTCCAGGGGGAGGGGGCACTGAAGCTTTCTTT
few,TRBJ2-2,.,TRBV27,CASSFLGFSGVPGELFF,TGTGCCAGCAGTTTCTTGGGTTTTTCGGGGGTACCCGGGGAGCTGTTTTTT
.,TRBJ2-1,.,TRBV15,CATSKVSYNEQFF,TGTGCCACCAGCAAGGTATCCTACAATGAGCAGTTCTTC
.,TRBJ2-3,TRBD2,TRBV12-3/TRBV12-4,CASSFTSGGSDTQYF,TGTGCCAGCAGCTTCACTAGCGGGGGTTCAGATACGCAGTATTTT
.,TRBJ2-5,TRBD2,TRBV7-3,CASTSRSGRSQETQYF,TGTGCCAGCACCTCCCGGAGCGGGAGATCTCAAGAGACCCAGTACTTC
many,TRBJ2-3,.,TRBV29-1,CSVGGGSTDTQYF,TGCAGCGTTGGGGGCGGGAGCACAGATACGCAGTATTTT
few,TRBJ2-2,.,TRBV3-1,CASSQPAEGGELFF,TGTGCCAGCAGCCAACCAGCGGAAGGCGGGGAGCTGTTTTTT
.,TRBJ2-3,.,TRBV15,CATSEGGRTQYF,TGTGCCACCAGCGAGGGGGGGCGCACGCAGTATTTT
few,TRBJ2-5,.,TRBV7-8,CASSPPTRETQYF,TGTGCCAGCAGCCCCCCAACCCGGGAGACCCAGTACTTC
.,TRBJ2-7,.,TRBV29-1,CSVRTILAYEQYF,TGCAGCGTTAGGACTATTTTGGCCTACGAGCAGTACTTC
few,TRBJ2-1,.,TRBV20-1,CSARLPGTRLREQFF,TGCAGTGCTAGGCTTCCCGGGACTCGCCTAAGGGAGCAGTTCTTC
.,TRBJ2-3,TRBD2,TRBV5-5,CASSLVRGRDVTDTQYF,TGTGCCAGCAGCTTGGTCCGCGGGAGGGATGTCACAGATACGCAGTATTTT
.,TRBJ1-1,.,TRBV19,CASSIGNRVTEAFF,TGTGCCAGTAGTATAGGTAACAGGGTCACTGAAGCTTTCTTT
many,TRBJ1-6,TRBD1,TRBV6-2/TRBV6-3,CASSYQPDREESSYNSPLHF,TGTGCCAGCAGTTACCAACCGGACAGGGAGGAGAGCTCCTATAATTCACCCCTCCACTTT
few,TRBJ1-1,.,TRBV20-1,CSASDWSVDTEAFF,TGCAGTGCTAGCGATTGGTCAGTGGACACTGAAGCTTTCTTT
many,TRBJ2-1,.,TRBV20-1,CSGGDWGTNEQFF,TGCAGTGGTGGAGATTGGGGAACTAATGAGCAGTTCTTC
.,TRBJ1-1,.,TRBV9,CASSVGVMGEGAFF,TGTGCCAGCAGCGTAGGTGTCATGGGCGAGGGAGCTTTCTTT
few,TRBJ2-7,.,TRBV28,CASSIPIGGGQYF,TGTGCCAGCAGCATACCGATCGGTGGTGGGCAGTACTTC
few,TRBJ2-7,.,TRBV5-1,CASSLTLDKDSYEQYF,TGCGCCAGCAGCTTGACTCTGGACAAAGACTCCTACGAGCAGTACTTC
.,TRBJ2-7,.,TRBV2,CASTTEYEQYF,TGTGCCAGCACCACAGAATACGAGCAGTACTTC
.,TRBJ2-1,.,TRBV12-3/TRBV12-4,CASSPPVSDNEQFF,TGTGCCAGCAGTCCCCCCGTGAGCGACAATGAGCAGTTCTTC
.,TRBJ1-3,.,TRBV15,CATGHGFSGNTIYF,TGTGCCACCGGACACGGTTTCTCTGGAAACACCATATATTTT
.,TRBJ2-2,TRBD2,TRBV6-2/TRBV6-3,CASSFRTSGSAGELFF,TGTGCCAGCAGTTTTCGGACTAGCGGGAGTGCCGGGGAGCTGTTTTTT
.,TRBJ2-1,.,TRBV10-3,CAISESATSSSYNEQFF,TGTGCCATCAGTGAGTCGGCTACATCAAGCTCCTACAATGAGCAGTTCTTC